The rows below give T cell receptor beta chains drawn from one sample of a study of OX40 agonist ivuxolimab in advanced cancers. Sequenced by immunoSEQ multiplex PCR; TCRdb stores in-frame clones only, minus some. The sample records 70,000 to 95,000 clones, around nine tenths being singletons. Here the sequenced sample was CD4+ or CD8+ T cells sorted from blood, taken in a trial of the OX40 agonist ivuxolimab. These receptors were collected from an adult with an advanced solid tumor such as melanoma, head and neck, liver or kidney cancer. Both conserved end residues are trimmed from each CDR3. A D gene is named only where the DNA matches it firmly.

d_call j_call v_call cdr3_aa
- TRBJ2-7 TRBV5-1 ASSLSGELYEQY
- TRBJ1-5 TRBV19 ASSMGGNRAGNQPQH
- TRBJ1-5 TRBV6-1 ASSEAKFNAQPQH
- TRBJ2-1 TRBV7-3 ASSLGINNEQF
- TRBJ2-1 TRBV2 ASSFGGTPPLF
- TRBJ1-5 TRBV10-3 AISESDSPNQPQH
TRBD1 TRBJ1-2 TRBV6-1 ASTALDRGYGYT
TRBD2 TRBJ2-7 TRBV6-5 ASRPLIAGGPRQY
- TRBJ2-3 TRBV5-4 ASSLEDTQY
- TRBJ1-1 TRBV11-3 ASSFSRTTEAF
- TRBJ2-3 TRBV27 ASSRPDTSNTDTQY
- TRBJ2-5 TRBV28 ASSSPAQETQY
- TRBJ1-1 TRBV5-1 ASSSSELNTEAF
TRBD1 TRBJ2-5 TRBV6-5 ASSYAGGYGETQY
- TRBJ1-2 TRBV21-1 ASPTESWASDYGYT
TRBD1 TRBJ1-5 TRBV2 ASSEGRQGGQPQH
- TRBJ1-2 TRBV7-7 ASTPAGRNYGYT
TRBD1 TRBJ1-4 TRBV19 ASNADRGNEKLF
- TRBJ1-2 TRBV2 ASDRLNYGYT
- TRBJ2-1 TRBV6-5 ASSRFQGGYNEQF
TRBD1 TRBJ1-5 TRBV5-5 ASSLTGGRQPQH
TRBD1 TRBJ2-2 TRBV19 ASSFTGDSGELF
- TRBJ1-2 TRBV5-4 ASSLDRAAGYT
- TRBJ2-2 TRBV11-2 ASSFSSGHPELF
- TRBJ2-7 TRBV27 ASSLRGYEQY
- TRBJ2-2 TRBV19 ASLNPNTGELF
- TRBJ1-4 TRBV20-1 SAWGNEKLF
- TRBJ2-3 TRBV4-2 ASSQDKWNRGGVTDTQY
TRBD1 TRBJ1-1 TRBV18 ASSPGQDTEAF
- TRBJ1-2 TRBV5-1 ASSLEGDGYT
- TRBJ1-2 TRBV21-1 ASRSGAGLGGYT
TRBD2 TRBJ2-1 TRBV30 AWSVLAGGAYNEQF
TRBD2 TRBJ2-3 TRBV7-8 ASSSRVAGASTDTQY
TRBD2 TRBJ2-5 TRBV5-4 ASSLPSGGLETQY
- TRBJ1-5 TRBV9 ASSVLGVSNQPQH
- TRBJ2-3 TRBV9 ASSVGPNRADTQY
TRBD2 TRBJ2-3 TRBV13 ASSFQRGATDTQY